The clone carrying this TCR beta chain was observed at least ten times. As yet, its antigen is unknown. TCRdb fed the 5' RACE reads into MiXCR, producing one record per CDR3 protein. The sample has approximately 700,000 distinct CDR3 sequences; around 6.1% are singletons. This entry is derived from a study of identical twins. This CDR3 has 14 residues. Between the trimmed V and J ends, which lost 4 bases and 0 bases, there was a span of 11 bases. Germline values: CDR1 SGHRS, CDR2 YFSETQ. Study-wide results and caveats: Invariant populations such as MAIT and iNKT cells could partly muddle zero-insertion analyses.

Sequenced sample: naive T cells sorted from blood. V gene TRBV5-1 combines with J gene TRBJ2-7; D may be TRBD1 (6 bases). The TCR comes from a young man in good health. The DNA for the CDR3 is TGCGCCAGCAGCAAGGACAGTCCCTCCTACGAGCAGTACTTC. It is translated as CASSKDSPSYEQYF.